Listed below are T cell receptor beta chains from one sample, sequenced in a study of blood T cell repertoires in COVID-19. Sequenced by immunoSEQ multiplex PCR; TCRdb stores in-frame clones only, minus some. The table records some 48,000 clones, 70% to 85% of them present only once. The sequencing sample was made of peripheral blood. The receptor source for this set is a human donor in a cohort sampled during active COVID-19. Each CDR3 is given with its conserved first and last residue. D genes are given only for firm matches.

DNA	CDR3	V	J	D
TGTGCCAGCTCACCGCTACCGGGACTTCCAGATACGCAGTATTTT	CASSPLPGLPDTQYF	TRBV18	TRBJ2-3	.
TGTGCCAGCAGTTTATTGGTGCCGACAGGGGGCGCCTCTCACTATGGCTACACCTTC	CASSLLVPTGGASHYGYTF	TRBV27	TRBJ1-2	TRBD1
TGTGCCAGCTCCCGTTTTCCGAACACTGAAGCTTTCTTT	CASSRFPNTEAFF	TRBV19	TRBJ1-1	.
TGTGCCAGCAGCCTGACAGGGTTTAACGCCAACACCATATATTTT	CASSLTGFNANTIYF	TRBV6-5	TRBJ1-3	TRBD1
TGTGCCAGCAGCTTAAGGGCTAGCGGGAGTTACGAGCAGTACTTC	CASSLRASGSYEQYF	TRBV7-2	TRBJ2-7	TRBD2
TGTGCCAGTAGTACCCCGGGACTAGCGGCTCCTACGCAGTATTTT	CASSTPGLAAPTQYF	TRBV19	TRBJ2-3	TRBD2
TGCAGCGTTGATGTGGGAGACAATACTAATGAAAAACTGTTTTTT	CSVDVGDNTNEKLFF	TRBV29-1	TRBJ1-4	.
TGCGCCACGCTTGGCGGGAGAGGCGACACCGGGGAGCTGTTTTTT	CATLGGRGDTGELFF	TRBV23-1	TRBJ2-2	TRBD2
TGTGCCAGCAGCCAGACCATCCGACAGCGGGACACAGATACGCAGTATTTT	CASSQTIRQRDTDTQYF	TRBV4-2	TRBJ2-3	TRBD2
TGTGCCAGCTCACCATACACTAGCGGGAGCCGGGACAATGAGCAGTTCTTC	CASSPYTSGSRDNEQFF	TRBV18	TRBJ2-1	TRBD2
TGTGCCAGCAGCTTGGGGTCAGGGGGCCTCTCTGGAAACACCATATATTTT	CASSLGSGGLSGNTIYF	TRBV5-4	TRBJ1-3	TRBD1
TGTGCCAGTAGACCGGACAGGAATAACTATGGCTACACCTTC	CASRPDRNNYGYTF	TRBV19	TRBJ1-2	TRBD1